This TCR beta chain derives from a study of T cells after yellow fever vaccination. Study conclusions and caveats: Contaminating bulk clonotypes could be abundant in FACS-sorted repertoires. Reappearance after the booster was seen for most primary-vaccination clones, at roughly 96% CD4 and around 90% CD8. Weaker, the secondary response peaked sooner, at day 5 versus 15.

TCRdb passed the 5' RACE reads through MiXCR, listing each CDR3 protein once. Of approximately 300,000 distinct CDR3 sequences in the sample, 8.7% were seen once. CDR3 length: 17 residues. Germline V gives CDR1 LGHNA, CDR2 YSLEER. Trimming at V came to 0 bases and at J to 3 bases, leaving 7 bases not matched to a gene. As to this clonotype: The antigen remains unidentified.

The sequence was obtained from a man aged 18 to 29 who received the YFV17D yellow fever vaccine. The J gene is TRBJ1-4, the V gene TRBV4-3, with TRBD1 matching over 7 bases. The material was PBMCs, obtained on the day of the first yellow fever vaccination. CDR3 loop: CASSQEPVGTANEKLFF. The CDR3 DNA follows: TGCGCCAGCAGCCAAGAACCCGTAGGGACAGCTAATGAAAAACTGTTTTTT.